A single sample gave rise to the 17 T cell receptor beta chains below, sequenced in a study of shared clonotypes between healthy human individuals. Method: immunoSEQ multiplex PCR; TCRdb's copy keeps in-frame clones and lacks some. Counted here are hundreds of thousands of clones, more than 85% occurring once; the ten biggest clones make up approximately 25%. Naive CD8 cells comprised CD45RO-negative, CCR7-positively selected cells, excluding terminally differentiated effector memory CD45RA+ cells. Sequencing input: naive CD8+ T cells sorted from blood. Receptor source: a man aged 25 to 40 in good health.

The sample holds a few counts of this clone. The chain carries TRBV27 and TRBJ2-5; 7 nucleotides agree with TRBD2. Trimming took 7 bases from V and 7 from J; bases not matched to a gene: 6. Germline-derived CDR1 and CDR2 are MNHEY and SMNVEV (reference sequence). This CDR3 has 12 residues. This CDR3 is CASTPGGGTQYF. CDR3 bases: TGTGCCAGCACCCCGGGGGGTGGGACCCAGTACTTC.

The CDR3 DNA is TGCGCCAGCAGTGAGGTGTCAGAGACCCAGTACTTC. Translation gives CASSEVSETQYF. The rearrangement joins TRBV10-2 to TRBJ2-5; D unresolved. Per the germline V gene, CDR1 is WSHSY and CDR2 is SAAADI. CDR3 length equals 12 residues. Trimming left V 2 bases short and J 4 bases short, with 5 bases between.

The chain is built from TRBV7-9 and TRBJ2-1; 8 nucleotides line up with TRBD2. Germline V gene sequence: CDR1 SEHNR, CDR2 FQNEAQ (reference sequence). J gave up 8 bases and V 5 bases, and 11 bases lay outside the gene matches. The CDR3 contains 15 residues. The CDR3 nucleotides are TGTGCCAGCAGCCGTGGGACTAGAGGTGGCGATGAGCAGTTCTTC. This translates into CASSRGTRGGDEQFF. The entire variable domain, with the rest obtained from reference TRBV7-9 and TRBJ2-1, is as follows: DTGVSQNPRHKITKRGQNVTFRCDPISEHNRLYWYRQTLGQGPEFLTYFQNEAQLEKSRLLSDRFSAERPKGSFSTLEIQRTEQGDSAMYLCASSRGTRGGDEQFFGPGTRLTVL.

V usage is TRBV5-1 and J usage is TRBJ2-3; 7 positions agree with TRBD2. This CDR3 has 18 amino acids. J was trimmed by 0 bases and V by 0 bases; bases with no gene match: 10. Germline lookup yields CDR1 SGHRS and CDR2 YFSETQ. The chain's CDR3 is CASSLAYLKAGSTDTQYF. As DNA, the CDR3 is TGCGCCAGCAGCTTGGCCTATTTGAAAGCGGGAAGCACAGATACGCAGTATTTT.

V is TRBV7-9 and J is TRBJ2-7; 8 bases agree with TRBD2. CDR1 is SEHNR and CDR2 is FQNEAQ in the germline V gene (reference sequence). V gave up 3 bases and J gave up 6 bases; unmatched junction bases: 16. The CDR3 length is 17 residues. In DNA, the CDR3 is TGTGCCAGCAGCTTCTCCGCCAGCGGGACTAGTGGTCTCGAGCAGTACTTC. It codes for CASSFSASGTSGLEQYF.

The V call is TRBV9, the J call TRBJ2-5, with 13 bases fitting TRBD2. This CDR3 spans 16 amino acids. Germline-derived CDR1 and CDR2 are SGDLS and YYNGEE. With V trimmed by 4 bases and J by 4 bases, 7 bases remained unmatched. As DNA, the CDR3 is TGTGCCAGCAGCATCGGACTAGCGGGAGAAGGAGAGACCCAGTACTTC. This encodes CASSIGLAGEGETQYF.

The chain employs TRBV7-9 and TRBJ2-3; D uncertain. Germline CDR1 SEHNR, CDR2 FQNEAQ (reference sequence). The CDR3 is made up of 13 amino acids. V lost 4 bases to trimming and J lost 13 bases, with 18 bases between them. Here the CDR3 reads CASSSIPDDEEYF. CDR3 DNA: TGTGCCAGCAGCTCGATCCCGGACGACGAGGAGTATTTT.

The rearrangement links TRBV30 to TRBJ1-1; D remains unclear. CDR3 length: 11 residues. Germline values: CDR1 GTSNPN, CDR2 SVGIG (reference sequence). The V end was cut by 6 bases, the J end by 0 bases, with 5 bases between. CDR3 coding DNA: TGTGCCTGTACGATGAACACTGAAGCTTTCTTT. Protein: CACTMNTEAFF. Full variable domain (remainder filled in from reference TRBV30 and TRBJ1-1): SQTIHQWPATLVQPVGSPLSLECTVEGTSNPNLYWYRQAAGRGLQLLFYSVGIGQISSEVPQNLSASRPQDRQFILSSKKLLLSDSGFYLCACTMNTEAFFGQGTRLTVV.

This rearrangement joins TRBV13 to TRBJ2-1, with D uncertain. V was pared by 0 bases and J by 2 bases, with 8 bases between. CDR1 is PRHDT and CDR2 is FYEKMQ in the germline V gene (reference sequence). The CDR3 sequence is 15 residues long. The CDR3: CASSLGALTYNEQFF. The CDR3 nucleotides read TGTGCCAGCAGCTTAGGGGCCCTCACCTACAATGAGCAGTTCTTC.

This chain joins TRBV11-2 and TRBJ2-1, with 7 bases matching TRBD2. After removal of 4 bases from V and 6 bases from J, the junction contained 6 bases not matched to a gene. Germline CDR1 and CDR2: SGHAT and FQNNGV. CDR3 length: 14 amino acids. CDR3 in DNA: TGTGCCAGCAGCTCTGGCGGGAGAATCAATGAGCAGTTCTTC. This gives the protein CASSSGGRINEQFF.

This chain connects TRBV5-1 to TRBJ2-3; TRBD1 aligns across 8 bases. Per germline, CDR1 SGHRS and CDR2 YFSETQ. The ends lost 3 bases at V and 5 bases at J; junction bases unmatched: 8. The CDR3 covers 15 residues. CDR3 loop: CASSYRTGRGDTQYF. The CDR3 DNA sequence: TGCGCCAGCAGCTACCGGACAGGGCGGGGAGATACGCAGTATTTT.

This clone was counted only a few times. CDR3 nucleotide sequence: TGTGCCAGCAGTTCATGGACTGAACAGAACACCGGGGAGCTGTTTTTT. This translates into CASSSWTEQNTGELFF. The V call is TRBV27, the J call TRBJ2-2; tentatively, D is TRBD2 (5 bases). This CDR3 contains 16 residues. Trimming removed 4 bases at V and 1 base at J, with 13 bases between. Germline-derived CDR1 and CDR2 are MNHEY and SMNVEV (reference sequence).

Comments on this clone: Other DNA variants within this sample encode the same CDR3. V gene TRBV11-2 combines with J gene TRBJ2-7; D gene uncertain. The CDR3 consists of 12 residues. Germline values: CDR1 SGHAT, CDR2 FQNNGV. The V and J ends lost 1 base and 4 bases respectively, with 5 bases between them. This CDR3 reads CASSLVGYEQYF. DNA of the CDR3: TGTGCCAGCAGCTTAGTGGGGTACGAGCAGTACTTC.

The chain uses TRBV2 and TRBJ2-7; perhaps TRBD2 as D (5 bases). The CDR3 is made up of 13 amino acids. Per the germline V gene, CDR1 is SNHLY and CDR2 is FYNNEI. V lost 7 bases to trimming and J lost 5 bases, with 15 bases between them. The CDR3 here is CASTTEGDDEQYF. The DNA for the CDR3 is TGTGCCAGCACGACCGAGGGCGACGACGAGCAGTACTTC.

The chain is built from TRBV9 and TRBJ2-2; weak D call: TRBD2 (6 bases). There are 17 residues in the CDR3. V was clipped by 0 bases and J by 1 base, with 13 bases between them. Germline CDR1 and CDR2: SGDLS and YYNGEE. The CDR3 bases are TGTGCCAGCAGCGTAGGAGAGGTGGGACTGAACACCGGGGAGCTGTTTTTT. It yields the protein CASSVGEVGLNTGELFF.

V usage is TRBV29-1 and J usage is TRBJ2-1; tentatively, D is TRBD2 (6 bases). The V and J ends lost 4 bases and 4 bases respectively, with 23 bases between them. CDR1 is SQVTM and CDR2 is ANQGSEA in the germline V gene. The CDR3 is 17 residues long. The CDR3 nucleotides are TGCAGCGTTGTGGGACTCCAAACCTCAAGTACATACAATGAGCAGTTCTTC. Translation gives CSVVGLQTSSTYNEQFF.

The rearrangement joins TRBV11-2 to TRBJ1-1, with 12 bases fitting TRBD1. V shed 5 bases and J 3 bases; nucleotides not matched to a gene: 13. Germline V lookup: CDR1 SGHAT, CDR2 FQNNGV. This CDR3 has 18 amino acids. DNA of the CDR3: TGTGCCAGCAGCGTCACCGGGACAGGGGGCGGGAAGGACACTGAAGCTTTCTTT. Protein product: CASSVTGTGGGKDTEAFF.